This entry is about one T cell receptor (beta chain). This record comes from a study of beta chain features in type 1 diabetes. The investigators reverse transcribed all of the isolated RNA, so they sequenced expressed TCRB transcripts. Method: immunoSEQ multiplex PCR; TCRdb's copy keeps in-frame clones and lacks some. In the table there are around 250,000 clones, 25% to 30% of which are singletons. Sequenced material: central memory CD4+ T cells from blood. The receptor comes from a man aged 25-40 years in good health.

The DNA of the CDR3 is TGTGCCATCAGTGTTGGACTAGCGGGGAGCAATGAGCAGTTCTTC. The encoded protein is CAISVGLAGSNEQFF. The chain couples TRBV10-3 to TRBJ2-1, with TRBD2 matching 12 bases. From germline, CDR1 is ENHRY and CDR2 SYGVKD. The CDR3 is 15 amino acids. With V trimmed by 4 bases and J by 6 bases, 4 bases remained unmatched.